This T cell receptor beta chain derives from a study of blood T cell repertoires in COVID-19. This clone came up many times. Losses at the gene ends were 5 bases for V and 3 bases for J; bases not matched to a gene: 3. Germline V gene lookup returns CDR1 MNHEY and CDR2 SVGAGI. The CDR3 is 15 residues long. Assay used: immunoSEQ multiplex PCR; TCRdb lists only in-frame clones, some missing. In the table there are over 50,000 clones, around four fifths of which are singletons. This clonotype was obtained from a human donor in a cohort sampled during active COVID-19. Sequenced: peripheral blood. The genes are TRBV6-5 and TRBJ1-6; 8 bases match TRBD1. CDR3 coding DNA: TGTGCCAGCAGTATGGACAGGGACTATAATTCACCCCTCCACTTT. Translating it yields CASSMDRDYNSPLHF.